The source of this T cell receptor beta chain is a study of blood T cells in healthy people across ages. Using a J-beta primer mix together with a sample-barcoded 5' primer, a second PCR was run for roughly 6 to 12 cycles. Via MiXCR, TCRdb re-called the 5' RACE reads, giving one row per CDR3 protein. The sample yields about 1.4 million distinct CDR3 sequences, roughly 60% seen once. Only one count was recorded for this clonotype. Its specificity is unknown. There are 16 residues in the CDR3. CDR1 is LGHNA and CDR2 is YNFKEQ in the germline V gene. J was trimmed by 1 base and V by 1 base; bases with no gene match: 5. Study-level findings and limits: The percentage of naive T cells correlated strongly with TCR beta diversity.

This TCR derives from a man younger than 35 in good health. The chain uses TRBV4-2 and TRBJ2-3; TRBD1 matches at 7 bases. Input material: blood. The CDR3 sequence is CASSQVDRAGTDTQYF. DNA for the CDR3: TGTGCCAGCAGCCAAGTTGACAGGGCTGGCACAGATACGCAGTATTTT.